Presented here are 14 T cell receptor beta chains from one specimen sequenced in a study of blood T cell repertoires in COVID-19. Measured with immunoSEQ multiplex PCR; TCRdb has only the in-frame clones, and not every one. The top ten clones hold 3.5% to 4.5% of a sample with 120,000 or so clones, around 81% of them seen once. The source material was peripheral blood. Every receptor here comes from a woman in her forties or fifties with acute or convalescent COVID-19.

This clone was seen only once. The CDR3 DNA is TGTGCCAGCAGCCTCGCCAGACACGATGAGCAGTTCTTC. Translation gives CASSLARHDEQFF. This chain connects TRBV5-4 to TRBJ2-1; no clear D. This CDR3 contains 13 residues. Trimming removed 4 bases from V and 8 bases from J, with 13 bases in between. Germline values: CDR1 SGHNT, CDR2 YYREEE (reference sequence).

The chain is built from TRBV10-2 and TRBJ1-1, with TRBD1 identical over 7 bases. The V gene's germline CDR1 is WSHSY and CDR2 SAAADI. There are 14 residues in the CDR3. V lost 7 bases, J lost 7 bases, and 12 bases stayed unmatched. CDR3 in DNA: TGCGCCAGCACAGGACGACAGGGAGCCAGTGAAGCTTTCTTT. Its translation: CASTGRQGASEAFF.

CDR3 sequence (DNA): TGCGCCAGCAGTGCAGGGGGTGAGGAGCTGTTTTTT. It translates to CASSAGGEELFF. This sequence joins TRBV10-2 and TRBJ2-2; 7 bases match TRBD1. The CDR3 is made up of 12 amino acids. Germline V gene sequence: CDR1 WSHSY, CDR2 SAAADI. After removal of 4 bases from V and 10 bases from J, the junction contained 3 bases not matched to a gene.

This clone has a handful of counts. The chain recombines TRBV11-1 with TRBJ2-1; D possibly corresponds to TRBD2 (6 bases). The V end lost 5 bases, the J end lost 10 bases, and 15 bases lay between the germline ends. CDR1 is SGHAT and CDR2 is FQDESV in the germline V gene (reference sequence). The CDR3 has 13 residues. The CDR3 region has the DNA TGTGCCAGCAGCATAGGGACTTCCAGGGAGCAGTTCTTC. Amino acids: CASSIGTSREQFF.

The chain has TRBV24-1 and TRBJ1-5; D gene ambiguous. CDR3 length: 13 residues. Germline-derived CDR1 and CDR2 are KGHDR and SFDVKD. Trimming took off 5 bases at V and 0 bases at J, with 4 bases between the two ends. The CDR3 sequence is CATSGDSNQPQHF. CDR3 DNA sequence: TGTGCCACCAGTGGAGATAGCAATCAGCCCCAGCATTTT.

With regard to this clone: The junction differs from germline at one of its ends, possibly a read error. The chain is built from TRBV6-5 and TRBJ1-4; tentatively, D is TRBD1 (6 bases). Germline loops: CDR1 MNHEY, CDR2 SVGAGI. This CDR3 is 15 amino acids long. CDR3 region: CASSLSGTTYEKLFF. CDR3 DNA: TGTGCCAGCAGTCTCTCCGGGACAACTTATGAAAAACTGTTTTTT.

This clone was seen once. This chain joins TRBV9 and TRBJ2-2, with 9 bases aligning to TRBD1. With 5 bases clipped from V and 6 bases from J, the junction kept 5 bases outside the gene matches. CDR3 length: 14 residues. Germline CDR1 reads SGDLS; CDR2 reads YYNGEE. In DNA, the CDR3 is TGTGCCAGCAGGCAGGACAGGGGTTCCGGGGAGCTGTTTTTT. This translates into CASRQDRGSGELFF.

This chain uses TRBV28 with TRBJ1-5; tentative D call: TRBD1 (6 bases). V was clipped by 3 bases and J by 4 bases, with 13 bases between them. Germline V lookup: CDR1 MDHEN, CDR2 SYDVKM. The CDR3 is made up of 15 amino acids. CDR3 in amino acids: CASSFPGTLNQPQHF. The CDR3 DNA follows: TGTGCCAGCAGTTTTCCCGGGACACTAAATCAGCCCCAGCATTTT.

The chain recombines TRBV5-1 with TRBJ2-7; TRBD1 might be the D (6 bases). Trimming took off 0 bases at V and 5 bases at J, with 12 bases between the two ends. The CDR3 runs to 14 residues. Germline lookup yields CDR1 SGHRS and CDR2 YFSETQ. CDR3 DNA sequence: TGCGCCAGCAGCTTGGAACAGGGTATCGACGAGCAGTACTTC. Translated, it gives CASSLEQGIDEQYF. Supplemented by reference TRBV5-1 and TRBJ2-7, the full variable domain reads KAGVTQTPRYLIKTRGQQVTLSCSPISGHRSVSWYQQTPGQGLQFLFEYFSETQRNKGNFPGRFSGRQFSNSRSEMNVSTLELGDSALYLCASSLEQGIDEQYFGPGTRLTVT.

This clone was detected once. The gene calls are TRBV6-5 and TRBJ1-4, with D perhaps matching TRBD1 (5 bases). Trimming left V 4 bases short and J 8 bases short, with 11 bases between. CDR1 and CDR2 from the germline V gene are MNHEY and SVGAGI. This CDR3 has 13 residues. Written as DNA, the CDR3 is TGTGCCAGCAGTTCTGGGGCGGGGGAAAAACTGTTTTTT. Translated: CASSSGAGEKLFF.

The chain employs TRBV2 and TRBJ2-4; D unclear. CDR1 is SNHLY, CDR2 FYNNEI, per germline. CDR3 length equals 15 residues. V shed 7 bases and J shed 0 bases, with 13 bases lying between them. In DNA, the CDR3 is TGTGCCAGCACCAGCAGGTTCCTAGCCAAAAACATTCAGTACTTC. The encoded protein is CASTSRFLAKNIQYF. Looking up the rest from reference TRBV2 and TRBJ2-4 gives the full variable domain: EPEVTQTPSHQVTQMGQEVILRCVPISNHLYFYWYRQILGQKVEFLVSFYNNEISEKSEIFDDQFSVERPDGSNFTLKIRSTKLEDSAMYFCASTSRFLAKNIQYFGAGTRLSVL.

This sequence joins TRBV5-1 and TRBJ1-1; 8 positions agree with TRBD1. This CDR3 has 13 residues. J lost 7 bases, V lost 2 bases, and 4 bases had no gene match. Germline V gene data show CDR1 as SGHRS and CDR2 as YFSETQ. The CDR3 sequence is CASSLTGTGEAFF. DNA for the CDR3: TGCGCCAGCAGCTTAACCGGGACAGGTGAAGCTTTCTTT.

The chain has TRBV2 and TRBJ2-7; tentatively, D is TRBD2 (6 bases). From germline, CDR1 is SNHLY and CDR2 FYNNEI. Trimming took 0 bases from V and 1 from J, leaving 13 bases between them. The CDR3 is 16 amino acids. The CDR3 nucleotides read TGTGCCAGCAGTGAAGCGAGTTTCGGGGGTTCCTACGAGCAGTACTTC. Protein sequence: CASSEASFGGSYEQYF. Using reference TRBV2 and TRBJ2-7 for the parts outside the CDR3, the full variable domain is EPEVTQTPSHQVTQMGQEVILRCVPISNHLYFYWYRQILGQKVEFLVSFYNNEISEKSEIFDDQFSVERPDGSNFTLKIRSTKLEDSAMYFCASSEASFGGSYEQYFGPGTRLTVT.

CDR3 DNA: TGCGCCAGCAGTCCCGGTTCTAGCGCTCCCTACGAGCAGTACTTC. Its translation is CASSPGSSAPYEQYF. The rearrangement links TRBV10-1 to TRBJ2-7; a weak D match, TRBD2 (6 bases). Trimming pared 5 bases from V and 2 bases from J, leaving 16 bases between. CDR1 WNHNN and CDR2 SYGVQD come from the germline V gene (reference sequence). CDR3 length: 15 residues.